This entry lists 5 T cell receptor beta chains sequenced from one sample in a study of blood T cell repertoires in COVID-19. The assay was immunoSEQ multiplex PCR, and TCRdb's table has in-frame clones only and misses some. This table has 65,000 to 95,000 clones, around 88% appearing once. Sequenced material: peripheral blood. These TCRs come from a young man with acute or convalescent COVID-19.

The rearrangement links TRBV13 to TRBJ2-7; D not certain. The CDR3 contains 14 residues. The V gene's germline CDR1 is PRHDT and CDR2 FYEKMQ (reference sequence). Trimming shortened V by 5 bases and J by 0 bases, and 11 bases separated the two germline ends. The CDR3 DNA is TGTGCCAGCAGCGCCTCTATACGCTCCTACGAGCAGTACTTC. Amino acids: CASSASIRSYEQYF.

With respect to this clone: Distinct nucleotide sequences in the sample also encode this CDR3. The CDR3 DNA reads TGTGCCAGCAGTTTAGGGGCAGCGAACACCGGGGAGCTGTTTTTT. It is translated as CASSLGAANTGELFF. The genes are TRBV27 and TRBJ2-2, with D tentatively TRBD1 (5 bases). V lost 2 bases to trimming and J lost 0 bases, with 7 bases between them. CDR3 length equals 15 residues. Germline V gene sequence: CDR1 MNHEY, CDR2 SMNVEV (reference sequence).

The J gene is TRBJ2-1, the V gene TRBV5-1; TRBD2 aligns across 11 bases. Trimming cost V 0 bases and J 3 bases; bases outside gene matches: 5. Germline CDR1 SGHRS, CDR2 YFSETQ. The CDR3 contains 17 residues. CDR3 bases: TGCGCCAGCAGCTTGGGGCTAGCGGGAGGAAACTACAATGAGCAGTTCTTC. Translation: CASSLGLAGGNYNEQFF.

CDR3 amino acids: CASSPTVDPYNSPLHF. The CDR3 DNA sequence: TGTGCCAGCAGCCCGACAGTCGACCCTTATAATTCACCCCTCCACTTT. This chain links TRBV9 with TRBJ1-6; D possibly corresponds to TRBD1 (5 bases). The CDR3 is 16 residues long. The germline gives CDR1 SGDLS, CDR2 YYNGEE. V gave up 4 bases and J gave up 4 bases, with 15 bases separating them.

The chain joins TRBV3-1 (or the pseudogene TRBV3-2) to TRBJ2-1; D may be TRBD2 (6 bases). The ends were cut back, 3 bases at V and 12 bases at J, with 15 bases in the middle. The CDR3 loop spans 13 amino acids. Germline V gene data show CDR1 as LGHDT and CDR2 as YNNKEL (reference sequence). CDR3 loop: CASSQLLGSWQFF. The CDR3 DNA follows: TGTGCCAGCAGCCAGCTTCTCGGGAGTTGGCAGTTCTTC.